This TCR beta chain derives from a study of blood T cells in healthy people across ages. Study observations and caveats: It was not possible, with unsorted PBMCs, to conclusively compare naive and antigen-experienced cells. Among T cells, TCR beta diversity per million cells dropped roughly linearly as age rose. The diversity estimates, figures obtained from one million T cells, were considered underestimates. The donors' CMV status was not determined, possibly confounding changes in expanded clonotypes.

Using a J-beta primer mix together with a sample-barcoded 5' primer, a second PCR was run for about 6 to 12 cycles. From the 5' RACE reads, TCRdb called clonotypes with MiXCR, one entry per CDR3 protein. In the table there are approximately 810,000 distinct CDR3 sequences, roughly 26% of which are singletons. About this clonotype itself: The antigen is undetermined. A much larger clone sits a single nucleotide away, making a read error possible.

The sequencing input was blood. The source is an elderly woman in good health.

The CDR3: CASSPLMGARLFIVNEQYF. The CDR3 nucleotides are TGTGCCAGCAGCCCTCTTATGGGGGCCCGTCTCTTTATAGTCAATGAGCAGTACTTC. The J gene is TRBJ2-7, the V gene TRBV7-2, with D possibly TRBD1 on 6 matching bases. This CDR3 is 19 amino acids long. The ends were cut back, 5 bases at V and 7 bases at J, with 33 bases in the middle. In germline, CDR1 is SGHTA, CDR2 FQGNSA. Variable domain in full (rest from reference TRBV7-2 and TRBJ2-7): GAGVSQSPSNKVTEKGKDVELRCDPISGHTALYWYRQSLGQGLEFLIYFQGNSAPDKSGLPSDRFSAERTGGSVSTLTIQRTQQEDSAVYLCASSPLMGARLFIVNEQYFGPGTRLTVT.